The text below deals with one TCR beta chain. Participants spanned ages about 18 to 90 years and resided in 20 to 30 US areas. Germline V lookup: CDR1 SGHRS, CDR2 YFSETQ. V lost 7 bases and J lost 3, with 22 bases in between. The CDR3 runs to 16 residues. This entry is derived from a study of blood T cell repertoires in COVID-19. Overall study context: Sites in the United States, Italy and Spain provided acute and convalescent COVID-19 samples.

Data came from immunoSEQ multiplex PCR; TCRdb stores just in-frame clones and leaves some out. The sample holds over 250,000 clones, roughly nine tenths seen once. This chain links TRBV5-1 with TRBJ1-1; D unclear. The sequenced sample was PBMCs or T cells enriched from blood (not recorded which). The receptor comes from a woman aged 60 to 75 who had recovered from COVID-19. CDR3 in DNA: TGCGCCAGCCGCATCGGGGTTATATCAACGGACACTGAAGCTTTCTTT. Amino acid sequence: CASRIGVISTDTEAFF.